These 3 T cell receptor beta chains share one sample of origin, sequenced in a study of early T cells in non-severe SARS-CoV-2 infection. TCRdb passed the 5' RACE reads through MiXCR, listing each CDR3 protein once. The profile shows under 30,000 distinct CDR3 sequences, 5.6% of them singletons. Sample: whole blood. The receptors shown here come from an adult who was a healthcare worker with PCR-confirmed SARS-CoV-2 infection or an uninfected control (not recorded which).

This clonotype was recorded at least ten times. The rearrangement uses TRBV6-2 or TRBV6-3 and TRBJ2-7; 8 bases are shared with TRBD1. CDR3 length: 15 amino acids. The trim removed 6 bases at V and 4 bases at J, leaving 11 bases unmatched. Germline loops: CDR1 MNHEY, CDR2 SVGEGT. In DNA, the CDR3 is TGTGCCAGCAGACCCCTGGACAGGGCGGTTTACGAGCAGTACTTC. Translation: CASRPLDRAVYEQYF.

This clonotype was seen ten or more times. V is TRBV5-1 and J is TRBJ2-7; the D gene is possibly TRBD1 (6 bases). V was pared by 3 bases and J by 3 bases, with 10 bases between. The germline V gene has CDR1 SGHRS and CDR2 YFSETQ. CDR3 length: 13 amino acids. This CDR3 is CASSSGHNYEQYF. The CDR3 region has the DNA TGCGCCAGCAGCTCGGGACACAACTACGAGCAGTACTTC.

This clonotype was detected many times. The chain combines TRBV27 with TRBJ2-1; a weak D match, TRBD2 (6 bases). This CDR3 has 16 amino acids. Germline-derived CDR1 and CDR2 are MNHEY and SMNVEV (reference sequence). Trimming pared 4 bases from V and 7 bases from J, leaving 20 bases between. The CDR3 spells CASSSEMTGAFNEQFF. The CDR3 nucleotides read TGTGCCAGCAGTTCTGAGATGACGGGAGCCTTTAATGAGCAGTTCTTC.